These T cell receptor beta chains were read from a single sample in a study of blood T cells in healthy people across ages. Via MiXCR, TCRdb re-called the 5' RACE reads, giving one row per CDR3 protein. Altogether 1,100,000 or so distinct CDR3 sequences are present, under 45% being singletons, with the ten largest covering approximately 17%. The sequenced material came from blood. These receptors were taken from a woman aged 60-75 years in good health. Each CDR3 is given with its conserved first and last residue. The order of the fields is J gene, V gene, clone size, D gene, CDR3 DNA, CDR3 protein. A D gene is named only where the DNA matches it firmly. For some rows the clone size is stated as once, few or many, or as a class when expanded; others skip it.

j_call: TRBJ2-7
v_call: TRBV10-3
clone_size: .
d_call: TRBD2
cdr3_nt: TGTGCCATCAGTGGGACTAGCAGCGGGATAGGGCAGTACTTC
cdr3_aa: CAISGTSSGIGQYF

j_call: TRBJ2-7
v_call: TRBV7-2
clone_size: .
d_call: TRBD2
cdr3_nt: TGTGCCAGCAGCTTAGTAGGTAGCGGGAGTATCTACGAGCAGTACTTC
cdr3_aa: CASSLVGSGSIYEQYF

j_call: TRBJ2-5
v_call: TRBV12-3/TRBV12-4
clone_size: .
d_call: .
cdr3_nt: TGTGCCAGCAGCCACTTGGGGCAGGAAGAGACCCAGTACTTC
cdr3_aa: CASSHLGQEETQYF

j_call: TRBJ2-7
v_call: TRBV20-1
clone_size: .
d_call: TRBD1
cdr3_nt: TGCAGTGCTAACCGGGACAGGGGTAGGCAGAACGAGCAGTACTTC
cdr3_aa: CSANRDRGRQNEQYF

j_call: TRBJ2-7
v_call: TRBV7-2
clone_size: .
d_call: .
cdr3_nt: TGTGCCAGCTCGCGACCGGGCCCAGGATACGAGCAGTACTTC
cdr3_aa: CASSRPGPGYEQYF

j_call: TRBJ2-5
v_call: TRBV4-1
clone_size: .
d_call: TRBD2
cdr3_nt: TGCGCCAGCAGCCAAGATCAAGGCGGGGGGGTATCAGAGACCCAGTACTTC
cdr3_aa: CASSQDQGGGVSETQYF

j_call: TRBJ2-3
v_call: TRBV6-4
clone_size: few
d_call: TRBD2
cdr3_nt: TGTGCCAGCAGTGTTTTGTCTAGCGGGAGTGGCACAGATACGCAGTATTTT
cdr3_aa: CASSVLSSGSGTDTQYF

j_call: TRBJ2-1
v_call: TRBV9
clone_size: .
d_call: TRBD2
cdr3_nt: TGTGCCAGCAGCGTAAGTTCTAGCGGGAGGATGAACAATGAGCAGTTCTTC
cdr3_aa: CASSVSSSGRMNNEQFF

j_call: TRBJ2-7
v_call: TRBV12-5
clone_size: few
d_call: .
cdr3_nt: TGTGCTAGTGGTTCCCAGGGAGGCGAGCAGTACTTC
cdr3_aa: CASGSQGGEQYF

j_call: TRBJ2-5
v_call: TRBV4-1
clone_size: .
d_call: TRBD2
cdr3_nt: TGCGCCAGCAGCCCAGGGACTAGCTGGGAGACCCAGTACTTC
cdr3_aa: CASSPGTSWETQYF

j_call: TRBJ2-1
v_call: TRBV28
clone_size: .
d_call: .
cdr3_nt: TGTGCCATCTTGGGCCCCAACTACAATGAGCAGTTCTTC
cdr3_aa: CAILGPNYNEQFF

j_call: TRBJ2-1
v_call: TRBV29-1
clone_size: .
d_call: TRBD2
cdr3_nt: TGCAGCGTTGATAGCGGGAGAAACTACAATGAGCAGTTCTTC
cdr3_aa: CSVDSGRNYNEQFF

j_call: TRBJ2-1
v_call: TRBV12-3/TRBV12-4
clone_size: .
d_call: TRBD2
cdr3_nt: TGTGCCAGCAGTCTCTGGGGTAGCGGGGATGAGCAGTTCTTC
cdr3_aa: CASSLWGSGDEQFF

j_call: TRBJ1-1
v_call: TRBV4-3
clone_size: .
d_call: .
cdr3_nt: TGCGCCAGCAGCCAAGACGTCGGGGATGGGAACACTGAAGCTTTCTTT
cdr3_aa: CASSQDVGDGNTEAFF

j_call: TRBJ1-6
v_call: TRBV15
clone_size: few
d_call: .
cdr3_nt: TGTGCCACCAGCAGAACCGATCGCCGTATGTATTCACCCCTCCACTTT
cdr3_aa: CATSRTDRRMYSPLHF

j_call: TRBJ2-7
v_call: TRBV4-2
clone_size: few
d_call: TRBD2
cdr3_nt: TGTGCCAGCAGCCAAGATGGGGGACTAGCGGCCCCCTACGAGCAGTACTTC
cdr3_aa: CASSQDGGLAAPYEQYF

j_call: TRBJ1-1
v_call: TRBV4-1
clone_size: .
d_call: TRBD1
cdr3_nt: TGCGCCAGCAGCCGACTTAAGGCAGGGGGCCGGGGCACTGAAGCTTTCTTT
cdr3_aa: CASSRLKAGGRGTEAFF

j_call: TRBJ2-4
v_call: TRBV21-1
clone_size: few
d_call: .
cdr3_nt: TGTGCCAGCAGCAAAGCCCCGGGTGGATCTCAGTACTTC
cdr3_aa: CASSKAPGGSQYF

j_call: TRBJ2-3
v_call: TRBV7-2
clone_size: many
d_call: .
cdr3_nt: TGCGCCAGCAGCTTGGATGGGGGTGTTACAGATACGCAGTATTTT
cdr3_aa: CASSLDGGVTDTQYF

j_call: TRBJ2-7
v_call: TRBV10-3
clone_size: .
d_call: .
cdr3_nt: TGTGCCATCGGGCAGGCCTACGGGCAGTACTTC
cdr3_aa: CAIGQAYGQYF

j_call: TRBJ2-2
v_call: TRBV7-9
clone_size: .
d_call: TRBD1
cdr3_nt: TGTGCCAGCAGCTTGCAAACAGGGGTGACCGGGGAGCTGTTTTTT
cdr3_aa: CASSLQTGVTGELFF

j_call: TRBJ2-6
v_call: TRBV24-1
clone_size: few
d_call: .
cdr3_nt: TGTGCCACCAGTGTTAAGAGGGACATAAGCTCTGACTCGAACTCTGGGGCCAACGTCCTGACTTTC
cdr3_aa: CATSVKRDISSDSNSGANVLTF

j_call: TRBJ2-5
v_call: TRBV14
clone_size: once
d_call: .
cdr3_nt: TGTGCCAGCAGCCAATGGGCGCAGGAGACCCAGTACTTC
cdr3_aa: CASSQWAQETQYF

j_call: TRBJ2-7
v_call: TRBV4-2
clone_size: few
d_call: TRBD2
cdr3_nt: TGTGCCAGCAGCCAAGGGGGACTAGCGGGCTCCTACGAGCAGTACTTC
cdr3_aa: CASSQGGLAGSYEQYF

j_call: TRBJ2-7
v_call: TRBV7-9
clone_size: .
d_call: .
cdr3_nt: TGTGCCAGCAGCTCAGAACAGGGTTACGAGCAGTACTTC
cdr3_aa: CASSSEQGYEQYF

j_call: TRBJ2-7
v_call: TRBV6-2/TRBV6-3
clone_size: .
d_call: TRBD2
cdr3_nt: TGTGCCAGCAGTATACGACTAGCGGCTTACGAGCAGTACTTC
cdr3_aa: CASSIRLAAYEQYF

j_call: TRBJ2-1
v_call: TRBV10-2
clone_size: .
d_call: TRBD2
cdr3_nt: TGCGCCAGCAGACCCAGCGGGAGTTTCTACAATGAGCAGTTCTTC
cdr3_aa: CASRPSGSFYNEQFF

j_call: TRBJ2-7
v_call: TRBV7-2
clone_size: few
d_call: TRBD1
cdr3_nt: TGTGCCAGCAGCCCCCGACAGGGGGCGGTAACCTACGAGCAGTACTTC
cdr3_aa: CASSPRQGAVTYEQYF

j_call: TRBJ1-5
v_call: TRBV6-6
clone_size: once
d_call: .
cdr3_nt: TGTGCCAGCAGTTATGGCAGATATAGCAATCAGCCCCAGCATTTT
cdr3_aa: CASSYGRYSNQPQHF

j_call: TRBJ1-5
v_call: TRBV12-3/TRBV12-4
clone_size: .
d_call: .
cdr3_nt: TGTGCCAGCAGTTTTGGAGGGATATTTAGCAATCAGCCCCAGCATTTT
cdr3_aa: CASSFGGIFSNQPQHF

j_call: TRBJ2-7
v_call: TRBV7-9
clone_size: .
d_call: TRBD2
cdr3_nt: TGTGCCAGCAGCTTAGCGCCGGGACTAGCCCCCCACGAGCAGTACTTC
cdr3_aa: CASSLAPGLAPHEQYF

j_call: TRBJ1-5
v_call: TRBV27
clone_size: few
d_call: .
cdr3_nt: TGTGCCACCCGTCCGAATAGCAATCAGCCCCAGCATTTT
cdr3_aa: CATRPNSNQPQHF

j_call: TRBJ1-2
v_call: TRBV7-3
clone_size: .
d_call: TRBD1
cdr3_nt: TGTGCCAGCAGCATACAGGGGGCCTCTGGCTACACCTTC
cdr3_aa: CASSIQGASGYTF

j_call: TRBJ2-5
v_call: TRBV10-3
clone_size: .
d_call: .
cdr3_nt: TGTGCCACAAAGCCGGGCAGGAGTAAAGAGACCCAGTACTTC
cdr3_aa: CATKPGRSKETQYF

j_call: TRBJ2-1
v_call: TRBV27
clone_size: many
d_call: .
cdr3_nt: TGTGCCAGCAGTTTACCTGGTTCCTACAATGAGCAGTTCTTC
cdr3_aa: CASSLPGSYNEQFF

j_call: TRBJ1-1
v_call: TRBV5-1
clone_size: .
d_call: TRBD1
cdr3_nt: TGCGCCAGCAGCCCTCAACCGGGACAGGGTAACACTGAAGCTTTCTTT
cdr3_aa: CASSPQPGQGNTEAFF

j_call: TRBJ2-1
v_call: TRBV14
clone_size: .
d_call: TRBD2
cdr3_nt: TGTGCCAGCAGCCAAAAATACGGGGCACTAGCGGGGCGTTACAATGAGCAGTTCTTC
cdr3_aa: CASSQKYGALAGRYNEQFF

j_call: TRBJ2-1
v_call: TRBV29-1
clone_size: .
d_call: TRBD1
cdr3_nt: TGCAGCGGCCGGGACAGGGTCAACAGTGAGCAGTTCTTC
cdr3_aa: CSGRDRVNSEQFF

j_call: TRBJ2-7
v_call: TRBV3-1
clone_size: few
d_call: .
cdr3_nt: TGTGCCAGCAGCCAAGATGGTTACAGGGGACTCGAGCAGTACTTC
cdr3_aa: CASSQDGYRGLEQYF

j_call: TRBJ1-4
v_call: TRBV20-1
clone_size: .
d_call: TRBD1
cdr3_nt: TGCAGTGCTAGAGATCTAGGACAGGGCGGTGAAAAACTGTTTTTT
cdr3_aa: CSARDLGQGGEKLFF

j_call: TRBJ1-4
v_call: TRBV29-1
clone_size: .
d_call: .
cdr3_nt: TGCAGCGTTGGGCGAGACTATGAAAAACTGTTTTTT
cdr3_aa: CSVGRDYEKLFF

j_call: TRBJ2-2
v_call: TRBV20-1
clone_size: .
d_call: TRBD2
cdr3_nt: TGCAGTGCTAGAGCAATGCGCACTAGCGAGAACACCGGGGAGCTGTTTTTT
cdr3_aa: CSARAMRTSENTGELFF

j_call: TRBJ2-7
v_call: TRBV3-1
clone_size: .
d_call: TRBD2
cdr3_nt: TGTGCCAGCAGCCAAGATAAACTAGCGGGACCCGTTTGGGGTCGGGGCGAGCAGTACTTC
cdr3_aa: CASSQDKLAGPVWGRGEQYF

j_call: TRBJ1-5
v_call: TRBV24-1
clone_size: .
d_call: .
cdr3_nt: TGTGCCACCAGTGATTCAGCAGGATCTGGCAATCAGCCCCGGCATTTT
cdr3_aa: CATSDSAGSGNQPRHF

j_call: TRBJ1-3
v_call: TRBV7-9
clone_size: .
d_call: .
cdr3_nt: TGTGCCAGCAGCTTAGGGCCGGTCGTGAACACCATATATTTT
cdr3_aa: CASSLGPVVNTIYF

j_call: TRBJ2-5
v_call: TRBV12-3/TRBV12-4
clone_size: .
d_call: TRBD2
cdr3_nt: TGTGCCACCGGGACTAGCGGTGGTCTTCAAGAGACCCAGTACTTC
cdr3_aa: CATGTSGGLQETQYF

j_call: TRBJ1-6
v_call: TRBV3-1
clone_size: .
d_call: .
cdr3_nt: TGTGCCAGCAGCCTCGGGCCGCCCAGCCACCTCCACTTT
cdr3_aa: CASSLGPPSHLHF

j_call: TRBJ2-2
v_call: TRBV24-1
clone_size: once
d_call: .
cdr3_nt: TGTGCCACCAGTGATGCCCGGTTCGGGGAGCTGTTTTTT
cdr3_aa: CATSDARFGELFF

j_call: TRBJ1-1
v_call: TRBV9
clone_size: many
d_call: .
cdr3_nt: TGTGCCAGCAGCGTAGGAGGCAGGGCGGGAGCAGGTGAAGCTTTCTTT
cdr3_aa: CASSVGGRAGAGEAFF

j_call: TRBJ2-1
v_call: TRBV5-1
clone_size: .
d_call: TRBD1
cdr3_nt: TGCGCCAGCAAGTACAGGACAGGGGAAGCGAATGAGCAGTTCTTC
cdr3_aa: CASKYRTGEANEQFF

j_call: TRBJ2-3
v_call: TRBV20-1
clone_size: .
d_call: .
cdr3_nt: TGCAGTGCTAGAGGAGGTCCTGGAAACACAGATACGCAGTATTTT
cdr3_aa: CSARGGPGNTDTQYF

j_call: TRBJ2-4
v_call: TRBV5-1
clone_size: .
d_call: .
cdr3_nt: TGCGCCAGCAGCCAGCGGATGACCTACGAGCGGTACTTC
cdr3_aa: CASSQRMTYERYF

j_call: TRBJ2-5
v_call: TRBV5-1
clone_size: .
d_call: .
cdr3_nt: TGCGCTAGCAGCTTGGCCGGTGAGCGGGAAGAGACCCAGTACTTC
cdr3_aa: CASSLAGEREETQYF

j_call: TRBJ2-5
v_call: TRBV11-2
clone_size: few
d_call: .
cdr3_nt: TGTGCCAGCAGCTCGGCCGGGTGGCAGGCCCTACAAGAGACCCAGTACTTC
cdr3_aa: CASSSAGWQALQETQYF

j_call: TRBJ2-7
v_call: TRBV15
clone_size: .
d_call: TRBD2
cdr3_nt: TGTGCCACCAGCAGGGGTTTCGAGGCGGGAGCGTCCTACGAGCAGTACTTC
cdr3_aa: CATSRGFEAGASYEQYF

j_call: TRBJ1-1
v_call: TRBV6-5
clone_size: .
d_call: .
cdr3_nt: TGTGCCAGCAGTTACCTGAGACAGAGGAACACTGAAGCTTTCTTT
cdr3_aa: CASSYLRQRNTEAFF

j_call: TRBJ1-1
v_call: TRBV20-1
clone_size: .
d_call: .
cdr3_nt: TGCAGTGCCGCGGGATCGAACACTGAAGCTTTCTTT
cdr3_aa: CSAAGSNTEAFF

j_call: TRBJ1-2
v_call: TRBV4-3
clone_size: .
d_call: .
cdr3_nt: TGCGCCAGCAGCCAAGAACCCTCCTCTGTCGACTACACCTTC
cdr3_aa: CASSQEPSSVDYTF

j_call: TRBJ2-1
v_call: TRBV29-1
clone_size: .
d_call: TRBD2
cdr3_nt: TGCAGCGTTGAAGACAGCGGGAGGGGAAATGAGCAGTTCTTC
cdr3_aa: CSVEDSGRGNEQFF